A selection of T cell receptor beta chains follows, all from one sample in a study of T cells in Graves' hyperthyroidism and ophthalmopathy. TCRdb redid the calling of the multiplex PCR reads with MiXCR, one entry per CDR3 protein. Of around 530,000 distinct CDR3 sequences listed, 17% are singletons. Source material: blood. All receptors derive from a woman aged 18-29 years with Graves' ophthalmopathy. Both conserved end residues are part of each CDR3. The D gene is left open where the match is weak. A clone size is listed for some rows: how often the clone was seen (once, few, many), or a class if it is expanded.

d_gene,abundance,j_gene,v_gene,CDR3aa,CDR3nt
-,-,TRBJ2-1,TRBV12-3/TRBV12-4,CASSLIGVEQFF,TGTGCCAGCAGTTTAATTGGGGTGGAGCAGTTCTTC
-,many,TRBJ2-3,TRBV3-1,CASSQEGGGTDTQYF,TGTGCCAGCAGCCAAGAAGGGGGGGGAACAGATACGCAGTATTTT
TRBD2,few,TRBJ2-1,TRBV4-3,CASSQDHRPTSGKYNEQFF,TGCGCCAGCAGCCAAGACCATCGGCCGACTAGCGGGAAGTACAATGAGCAGTTCTTC
TRBD2,many,TRBJ2-3,TRBV12-3/TRBV12-4,CASSSAGLAGFTDTQYF,TGTGCCAGCAGTTCAGCGGGACTAGCGGGATTCACAGATACGCAGTATTTT
TRBD2,-,TRBJ2-1,TRBV11-2,CASRLRSGTSGRGGEQFF,TGTGCCAGCCGCCTCCGTAGCGGGACTAGCGGGAGGGGGGGTGAGCAGTTCTTC
-,few,TRBJ2-7,TRBV9,CASSVGGVSEGEQYF,TGTGCCAGCAGCGTAGGCGGCGTTTCGGAGGGCGAGCAGTACTTC
-,few,TRBJ1-1,TRBV30,CAWAPGMNTEAFF,TGTGCCTGGGCCCCAGGGATGAACACTGAAGCTTTCTTT
-,-,TRBJ1-1,TRBV30,CAWSRIIGRWNTETFF,TGTGCCTGGAGTCGCATCATTGGTAGGTGGAACACTGAAACTTTCTTT
-,many,TRBJ1-2,TRBV5-1,CASSLTLANYGYTF,TGCGCCAGCAGCTTGACGTTAGCCAACTATGGCTACACCTTC
-,many,TRBJ1-1,TRBV28,CASSSTEGRGTEAFF,TGTGCCAGCAGTTCCACCGAAGGGAGAGGGACTGAAGCTTTCTTT
TRBD1,many,TRBJ1-1,TRBV27,CASTGRGLSYTEAFF,TGTGCCAGCACGGGCAGGGGGCTTAGTTACACTGAAGCTTTCTTT
TRBD1,few,TRBJ1-1,TRBV18,CASSPGQGGVNTEAFF,TGTGCCAGCTCACCCGGACAGGGGGGGGTAAACACTGAAGCTTTCTTT
TRBD1,many,TRBJ1-2,TRBV5-1,CASSITWDRAVSGYTF,TGCGCCAGCAGCATCACCTGGGACAGGGCAGTAAGCGGCTACACCTTC
-,few,TRBJ2-5,TRBV29-1,CSVDGWEKETQYF,TGCAGCGTTGATGGCTGGGAGAAAGAGACCCAGTACTTC
-,many,TRBJ1-2,TRBV20-1,CSASLAGATYGYTF,TGCAGTGCTAGTCTGGCGGGGGCGACCTATGGCTACACCTTC
TRBD2,few,TRBJ2-7,TRBV19,CASTPAGETYEQYF,TGTGCCAGTACCCCAGCGGGGGAGACCTACGAGCAGTACTTC
-,many,TRBJ2-3,TRBV7-8,CASGQDGDTQYF,TGTGCCAGCGGCCAGGACGGAGATACGCAGTATTTT
-,few,TRBJ1-2,TRBV19,CASSIGVDYGYTF,TGTGCCAGTAGTATAGGGGTGGACTATGGCTACACCTTC
TRBD2,few,TRBJ2-3,TRBV6-1,CASTLTSGGGTDTQYF,TGTGCCAGCACCCTGACTAGCGGGGGGGGCACAGATACGCAGTATTTT
-,-,TRBJ2-2,TRBV3-1,CASSQRLGELFF,TGTGCCAGCAGCCAACGACTGGGGGAGCTGTTTTTT